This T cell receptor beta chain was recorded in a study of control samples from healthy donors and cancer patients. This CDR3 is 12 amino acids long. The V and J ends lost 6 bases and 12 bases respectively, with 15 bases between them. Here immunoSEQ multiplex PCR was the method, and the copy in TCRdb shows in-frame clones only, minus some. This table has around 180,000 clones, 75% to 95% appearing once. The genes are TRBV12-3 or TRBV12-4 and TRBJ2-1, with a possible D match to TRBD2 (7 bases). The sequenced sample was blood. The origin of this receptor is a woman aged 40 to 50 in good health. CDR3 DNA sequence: TGTGCCAGCAGCCAAGGGGGGGGCGTGCAGTTCTTC. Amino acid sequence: CASSQGGGVQFF.